This record covers a single T cell receptor (beta chain). Its antigen remains undetermined. Within one base of it there is no much larger clone, and no base qualities were kept. These data originate in a study of cytomegalovirus exposure and HLA in healthy donors (dated by TCRdb to 2016 to 2017). Notes on the research overall: An earlier analysis of more than 550 of the donors reported around 280 Gb of sequence data and 117 million unique TCR beta sequences obtained from 150 million to 200 million T cells. About 280 gigabases of sequencing data and around 90 million unique TCR sequences made up an early release that covered several hundred HLA-typed donors. The genetic ancestry cluster associated with self-reported Caucasian donors included over 80% of the roughly 400 genotyped donors. The study aimed to test whether cataloging public T cell receptors could reveal signatures of past pathogen exposure. The study used immunosequencing to profile the T cell repertoires of 600 to 850 subjects and linked those repertoires to cytomegalovirus serostatus. In addition to the first cohort of 650 to 750 subjects, a separate validation cohort of 120 different subjects was used. To predict cytomegalovirus infection status, the study combined high-throughput TCR immunosequencing, statistical association of individual TCRs with disease status, and machine learning. To study patterns of TCR occurrence, a later analysis re-analyzed previously published TCR beta repertoires from 500 to 850 donors and added high-resolution HLA genotyping. Rather than using new phenotypic data, the later analysis identified candidate immune exposures from TCR beta sequences and from how often those sequences occurred across donors. To decide whether each TCR beta V gene segment behaved as functional or pseudogenic, an earlier analysis of fewer than 750 of the donors relied on high-throughput TCR beta sequencing. Donor age, sex, ethnicity and CMV serostatus were compiled together with the repertoire data. In a later genetic analysis, genome-wide SNP genotypes for about 55% of the 666 donors were used, and that subset was treated as a discovery cohort. All discovery cohort repertoires had been generated on a single sequencing platform. HLA typing included class I and class II loci at four-digit resolution. Typing coverage differed by locus: A, B, C, DRB1 and DQB1 were typed in roughly 620-630 donors, DQA1 in about 560, DPA1 in 600 to 610, and DPB1 in around 490. Four to six DR-DQ haplotypes were handled as single units for association and clustering because linkage in the cohort was strong. Among over 350 genotyped donors of the cohort, an average of around 240,000 unique TCR beta nucleotide sequences were sequenced per donor, roughly 18% of them non-productive.

The full study reports these points: In an earlier analysis of approximately 600 of the donors, most TCR beta V segments were observed in productive rearrangements about 87% or about 30% of the time, broadly matching IMGT annotations. Compared with equally common non-associated chains, HLA-associated TCR beta chains in a later analysis were more clonally expanded and had lower generation probabilities. Cytomegalovirus status was reported to be diagnosed by the classifier with high specificity and sensitivity in both the original and validation cohorts. According to a later analysis, TCR association rates differed among HLA loci, with DRB1 alleles showing the most associated TCRs and HLA-C alleles showing the fewest. According to a later genetic analysis, donors in an Asian-associated ancestry cluster had fewer N-insertions in productive TCRs than the approximately 610-donor mean. Because HLA typing was missing for some donors at each locus, association tests included only the typed subset. Correlated functional status among segregating V segments might be attributable to linkage disequilibrium, but an unknown experimental factor could not be ruled out. The sequencing pipeline was judged likely to have produced a cluster of highly shared sequence variants as a technical artifact. Most CMV-associated TCR beta chains appeared to be HLA-restricted in a later analysis, and the HLA associations seemed to be driven largely by CMV exposure. Specific HLA alleles were associated with 18,000 or so TCR beta sequences at a false discovery rate of 0.05 in a later analysis. In vitro tests confirmed that a few of the cytomegalovirus-associated TCR beta chains recognize cytomegalovirus antigens. In a later analysis, several top co-occurrence clusters were reported to appear linked to parvovirus B19, influenza, CMV and Epstein-Barr virus. A later genetic analysis associated a missense DCLRE1C variant with V-gene and J-gene trimming of TCR beta chains, and an independent cohort replicated the association. Immune exposure information for the cohort was limited to CMV serostatus. In this cohort, only TCR beta chains were sequenced, and detectable features were limited by the absence of alpha or paired-chain data. In the study, 150 to 200 TCR beta chains were listed as associated with cytomegalovirus. The presence/absence analyses assumed that sequencing depth was roughly uniform across donors, and that assumption may not be true. A further reported finding was that TCR beta sequences accurately predicted the HLA-A and HLA-B alleles for most subjects in the first cohort. Assigning TCR associations to individual alleles was difficult when HLA alleles, especially DR and DQ, strongly co-occurred. The authors suggested that the approach could potentially be generalized to other disease states and immunological phenotypes. Because counts were too low, about 18 rarely observed V segments, including chromosome 9 orphons, were excluded from the earlier analysis of several hundred of the donors. Across donors, most TCR sequences were observed very rarely, whereas some public TCRs were present in many individuals.

In total, roughly 670 healthy bone marrow donors made up the cohort. Cohort members were all nominally healthy when sampled, although unrecorded immune exposures were likely present. The donor was CMV seropositive and belonged to the group of 250 to 300 seropositive cohort members. Every donor gave a peripheral blood sample, and the peripheral blood mononuclear cells from that sample were used for TCR beta sequencing. The Qiagen DNeasy Blood Extraction Kit was used to extract genomic DNA from the blood cell samples. Library creation used the immunoSEQ multiplex PCR assay. For the multiplex PCR, a mixture combining 60 forward primers for TCR Vbeta segments and 13 reverse primers for TCR Jbeta segments was used. The CDR3 region of rearranged TCR beta genes was amplified from genomic DNA by a multiplex PCR assay. The Illumina HiSeq System was used to sequence the amplified TCR beta libraries as 87-base-pair reads. Per the authors' processing: A later analysis counted tens of millions of unique TCR beta chains across the 666 repertoires, and 9.5 million to 11 million of these chains were shared by at least two donors. Raw reads were error-corrected and collapsed into unique sequences with a nearest-neighbor algorithm that merged closely related sequences to remove PCR and sequencing errors. Alignment of CDR3 sequences to IMGT reference sequences was used to assign V, D and J gene segments. Each retained sequence needed at least a six-nucleotide match to both a V gene segment and a J gene segment. A rearrangement was called productive if the CDR3 had no stop codons and remained in frame with V and J, and every other rearrangement was called non-productive. CDR3 was defined according to IMGT convention as the region running from the second conserved V-encoded cysteine to the conserved J-encoded phenylalanine. In an earlier analysis of around 540 of the donors, sequences lacking an unambiguous match to a single V gene segment were excluded. An earlier analysis of 450 to 650 of the donors called V segments functional above 56.7% productive rearrangements and segregating when the between-donor standard deviation exceeded 5%. A statistical classification framework was built to diagnose cytomegalovirus status from the catalog of TCR beta chain sequences. A later analysis assigned V and J genes by comparing TCR nucleotide sequences with IMGT/GENE-DB human TR gene sequences. The TCRdist pipeline was used in a later analysis to assign CDR3 sequences and most-parsimonious VDJ recombination scenarios. In a later analysis, every TCR beta chain was defined by the combination of its CDR3 amino acid sequence and its V-gene family, and reads without a unique V-gene family were dropped. In a later analysis, a few hundred highly shared, low-generation-probability nucleotide sequences were removed to address suspected cross-contamination and a sequencing artifact. In a later analysis, a clonal expansion index for each public chain was calculated from normalized within-repertoire ranks of inferred template counts. A later analysis computed generation probabilities with a VDJ recombination model fitted to out-of-frame rearrangements, and checked the results against IGoR. Hypergeometric tests were used in a later analysis to score TCR-TCR, TCR-HLA and TCR-CMV co-occurrence, with a repertoire-size bias correction applied to the TCR pairs. False discovery rates were estimated in a later analysis by permuting HLA or CMV assignments 20 times. A later analysis grouped co-occurring TCRs with DBSCAN, adding TCRdist sequence similarity when clustering within HLA-allele-positive subsets. Repertoires with fewer than 30,000 or more than 120,000 public chains were left out of co-occurrence clustering, as were about 5 repertoires with anomalous nucleotide sharing. TCRdb took over this immuneACCESS table, retaining in-frame rearrangements with V and J assigned. Such tables are incomplete; in checked studies, under half of the missing clones stem from an unresolved V gene, and the remainder is unexplained. The DNA was the basis for D and trimming; V, J and clone size are from that table. Here the sample has more than 140,000 clones; over 75% occur a single time. Of the sample, 5.5% to 6% is held by the ten largest clones.

This TCR was recovered from a man under 40 in good health and CMV-seropositive. The sequenced sample consisted of PBMCs.

The DNA is TGTGCCAGCAGCTTGGAACAGGGCTACGAGCAGTACTTC. It translates to CASSLEQGYEQYF. Recombination joined TRBV7-7 with TRBJ2-7, with TRBD1 as a weak D call on 6 bases. V loses 3 bases, J loses 3 bases, and the germline ends lie 9 bases apart. Counted from cysteine to phenylalanine, this CDR3 has 13 amino acids. The DNA shown is the 39-base CDR3, in frame from base 1. Taken from the germline V gene (reference sequence), the CDR1 and CDR2 loops are SSHAT and FNYEAQ.